This T cell receptor (beta chain) stems from a study of cytomegalovirus exposure and HLA in healthy donors. Study in general: Within an early data release were around 87 million unique TCRs drawn from HLA-typed donors. Findings and caveats of the study: A link between a missense DCLRE1C variant and TCR beta V- and J-gene trimming emerged from a later analysis. Across all donors, roughly uniform sequencing depth was an assumption of the presence/absence analyses.

This clone was seen only a few times. Its antigen is unidentified. A junction end diverges from the germline sequence, so it may reflect a read error. This CDR3 has 13 residues. Germline assignment: CDR1 MRHNA and CDR2 SNTAGT. Both 60 Vbeta primers and 13 Jbeta primers went into the PCR. This table comes from immunoSEQ multiplex PCR, and its TCRdb copy is limited to in-frame clones, with some not included. The sample consists of 180,000 or so clones, approximately 86% of them appearing once. The sequencing input was PBMCs. The clonotype was recovered from a male donor in good health and CMV-seronegative. The V and J genes are TRBV6-4 and TRBJ1-6; D possibly corresponds to TRBD1 (5 bases). The CDR3 DNA reads TGTGCCAGCGGTGAGGGGCCGGATTCACCCCTCCACTTT. Protein: CASGEGPDSPLHF.